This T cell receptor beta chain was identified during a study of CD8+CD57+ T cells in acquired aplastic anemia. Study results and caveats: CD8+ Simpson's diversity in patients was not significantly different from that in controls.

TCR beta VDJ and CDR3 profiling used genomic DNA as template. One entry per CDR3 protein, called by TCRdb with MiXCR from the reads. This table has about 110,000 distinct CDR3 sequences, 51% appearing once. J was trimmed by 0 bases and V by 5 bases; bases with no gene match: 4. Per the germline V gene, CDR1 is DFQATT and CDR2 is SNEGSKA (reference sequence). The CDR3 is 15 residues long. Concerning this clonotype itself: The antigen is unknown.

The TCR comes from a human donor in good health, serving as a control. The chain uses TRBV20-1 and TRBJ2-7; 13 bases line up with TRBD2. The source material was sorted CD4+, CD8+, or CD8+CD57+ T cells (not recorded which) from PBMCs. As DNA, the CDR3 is TGCAGTGCTCTAAGACTAGCGGGAGGCTCCTACGAGCAGTACGTC. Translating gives CSALRLAGGSYEQYV.